Presented here are 19 T cell receptor beta chains from one specimen sequenced in a study of blood T cell repertoires in COVID-19. Sequencing was performed with immunoSEQ multiplex PCR; in TCRdb, only in-frame clones are kept and a portion is missing. The top ten hold about 7.3% of the sample, which has 300,000 to 400,000 clones, 88% seen once. Sequenced sample: peripheral blood. These receptors all come from a woman in her seventies with COVID-19, enrolled during active disease.

The V and J genes are TRBV5-6 and TRBJ1-2; TRBD1 matches 7 bases. Trimming took 3 bases from V and 2 from J; bases not matched to a gene: 7. This CDR3 contains 15 residues. Germline-derived CDR1 and CDR2 are SGHDT and YYEEEE. Here the CDR3 DNA reads TGTGCCAGCAGCTCGCTACAGGGGTCGAACTATGGCTACACCTTC. This translates into CASSSLQGSNYGYTF.

The chain recombines TRBV18 with TRBJ2-5; 7 bases are shared with TRBD1. The germline CDR1 and CDR2 sequences are KGHSH and LQKENI. V trimming: 3 bases; J trimming: 2 bases; junction bases outside the gene matches: 3. The CDR3 sequence is 14 residues long. The CDR3 DNA follows: TGTGCCAGCTCACCGGGACAGTTACAAGAGACCCAGTACTTC. This sequence encodes CASSPGQLQETQYF.

V gene TRBV29-1 combines with J gene TRBJ1-2; the match to TRBD1 covers 8 bases. CDR1 is SQVTM, CDR2 ANQGSEA, per germline. V shed 3 bases, J shed 8 bases, and the junction held 5 bases outside the gene matches. This CDR3 spans 12 amino acids. The CDR3: CSVDRGRLGYTF. Written as DNA, the CDR3 is TGCAGCGTTGACAGGGGGCGTCTCGGCTACACCTTC.

The chain combines TRBV24-1 with TRBJ1-5; D possibly corresponds to TRBD1 (5 bases). Trimming left V 4 bases short and J 0 bases short, with 9 bases between. The CDR3 totals 15 residues. Germline assignment: CDR1 KGHDR and CDR2 SFDVKD. CDR3 DNA: TGTGCCACCAGTGAAAAGGGACTTAGCAATCAGCCCCAGCATTTT. Protein: CATSEKGLSNQPQHF.

The chain couples TRBV27 to TRBJ1-1; D uncertain. The CDR3 runs to 14 residues. The ends were cut back, 3 bases at V and 4 bases at J, with 12 bases in the middle. Germline lookup yields CDR1 MNHEY and CDR2 SMNVEV (reference sequence). Here the CDR3 DNA reads TGTGCCAGCAGTTTGGGATTCGAGGGCACTGAAGCTTTCTTT. This codes for CASSLGFEGTEAFF.

This chain connects TRBV3-1 (or the pseudogene TRBV3-2) to TRBJ2-1; unclear D gene. The V gene's germline CDR1 is LGHDT and CDR2 YNNKEL (reference sequence). The V end lost 6 bases, the J end lost 4 bases, and 7 bases lay between the germline ends. The CDR3 length is 12 residues. For the CDR3, the DNA is TGTGCCAGCAGTCAGACTTACAATGAGCAGTTCTTC. This translates into CASSQTYNEQFF.

This chain uses TRBV24-1 with TRBJ1-5; a possible D gene is TRBD1 (6 bases). V was pared by 4 bases and J by 3 bases, with 12 bases between. Germline CDR1 is KGHDR and CDR2 is SFDVKD. This CDR3 has 15 amino acids. CDR3 sequence: CATSEDGQFNQPQHF. In DNA, the CDR3 is TGTGCCACCAGTGAGGATGGACAGTTCAATCAGCCCCAGCATTTT.

V usage is TRBV11-2 and J usage is TRBJ1-4; 7 bases map to TRBD1. Trimming at V came to 3 bases and at J to 8 bases, leaving 15 bases not matched to a gene. The CDR3 contains 17 residues. The V gene's germline CDR1 is SGHAT and CDR2 FQNNGV. For the CDR3, the DNA is TGTGCCAGCAGCTTTTTACCCGGACAGGCCCTCTGGGAAAAACTGTTTTTT. Protein sequence: CASSFLPGQALWEKLFF.

The chain uses TRBV12-3 or TRBV12-4 and TRBJ2-5, with D unclear. The CDR3 loop spans 11 amino acids. The V gene lost 6 bases and the J gene lost 5 bases, with 7 bases spanning the gap. The CDR3 here is CASSFTETQYF. The CDR3 bases are TGTGCCAGCAGCTTCACTGAGACCCAGTACTTC.

Only one count was recorded for this clone. V and J are TRBV5-1 and TRBJ1-1; a possible D gene is TRBD1 (5 bases). CDR1 and CDR2 from the germline V gene are SGHRS and YFSETQ. This CDR3 has 17 residues. V shed 5 bases and J shed 0 bases, with 20 bases lying between them. CDR3 sequence reads: CASSFTTGSSLNTEAFF. The CDR3 DNA is TGCGCCAGCAGTTTTACAACAGGTTCTTCTTTGAACACTGAAGCTTTCTTT.

The genes are TRBV19 and TRBJ2-3; 8 bases fit TRBD2. Germline trimming cut 7 bases from V and 1 base from J; bases unmatched to any gene: 7. CDR1 is LNHDA and CDR2 is SQIVND in the germline V gene (reference sequence). The CDR3 is made up of 15 amino acids. CDR3 in DNA: TGTGCCAGTAAACTTGCGGGGGGCCGCACAGATACGCAGTATTTT. Protein product: CASKLAGGRTDTQYF.

The chain recombines TRBV13 with TRBJ2-3; D may be TRBD2 (6 bases). The CDR3 totals 15 residues. With 5 bases removed from V and 4 bases from J, the gap between germline ends came to 16 bases. Germline loops: CDR1 PRHDT, CDR2 FYEKMQ (reference sequence). This CDR3 is CASSPLAGISDTQYF. The CDR3 nucleotides are TGTGCCAGCAGCCCCCTGGCGGGGATCTCAGATACGCAGTATTTT.

The chain recombines TRBV5-6 with TRBJ2-3, with D tentatively TRBD1 (5 bases). The ends were cut back, 2 bases at V and 3 bases at J, with 13 bases in the middle. Per the germline V gene, CDR1 is SGHDT and CDR2 is YYEEEE. The CDR3 has 15 amino acids. The CDR3 sequence: CASSLFSTVTDTQYF. CDR3 nucleotides: TGTGCCAGCAGCTTATTCTCGACAGTAACAGATACGCAGTATTTT. Using reference TRBV5-6 and TRBJ2-3 for the parts outside the CDR3, the full variable domain is DAGVTQSPTHLIKTRGQQVTLRCSPKSGHDTVSWYQQALGQGPQFIFQYYEEEERQRGNFPDRFSGHQFPNYSSELNVNALLLGDSALYLCASSLFSTVTDTQYFGPGTRLTVL.

This clone was found a few times. This chain connects TRBV11-2 to TRBJ1-1; D is unresolved. Germline V gives CDR1 SGHAT, CDR2 FQNNGV. This CDR3 spans 13 amino acids. Trimming shortened V by 0 bases and J by 10 bases, and 12 bases separated the two germline ends. CDR3 coding DNA: TGTGCCAGCAGCTTAGAAAGGCGGCGTGGAGCTTTCTTT. Residues: CASSLERRRGAFF.

V is TRBV7-9 and J is TRBJ2-3, with 12 bases identical to TRBD2. V dropped 5 bases and J dropped 7; count of bases not matched to a gene: 4. CDR1 and CDR2 from the germline V gene are SEHNR and FQNEAQ (reference sequence). There are 14 residues in the CDR3. The CDR3, as DNA: TGTGCCAGCAGCCTACTAGCGGGGGGACATACGCAGTATTTT. It codes for CASSLLAGGHTQYF.

This clone was detected once. The CDR3 here is CASSTGGLDSPLHF. CDR3 nucleotide sequence: TGTGCCAGCAGTACGGGGGGTTTGGATTCACCCCTCCACTTT. This chain uses TRBV6-6 with TRBJ1-6; TRBD1 might be the D (5 bases). The CDR3 is made up of 14 amino acids. The germline V gene encodes CDR1 MNHNY and CDR2 SVGAGI (reference sequence). V shed 5 bases and J shed 8 bases, with 13 bases lying between them.

V and J are TRBV2 and TRBJ1-2; 7 positions agree with TRBD1. J gave up 4 bases and V 6 bases, and 5 bases lay outside the gene matches. Germline CDR1 and CDR2: SNHLY and FYNNEI. The CDR3 is 13 residues long. The CDR3 DNA reads TGTGCCAGCAGCGGGACAGCGAGCTATGGCTACACCTTC. Residues: CASSGTASYGYTF. The complete variable domain, with remaining parts taken from reference TRBV2 and TRBJ1-2, reads EPEVTQTPSHQVTQMGQEVILRCVPISNHLYFYWYRQILGQKVEFLVSFYNNEISEKSEIFDDQFSVERPDGSNFTLKIRSTKLEDSAMYFCASSGTASYGYTFGSGTRLTVV.

The J gene is TRBJ1-1, the V gene TRBV9; TRBD1 matches at 8 bases. V gave up 0 bases and J gave up 0 bases; unmatched junction bases: 7. CDR1 is SGDLS and CDR2 is YYNGEE in the germline V gene. The CDR3 spans 17 residues. This CDR3 is CASSVDGQGPLNTEAFF. The CDR3, as DNA: TGTGCCAGCAGCGTAGACGGACAGGGACCCTTGAACACTGAAGCTTTCTTT.

The chain joins TRBV2 to TRBJ2-4, with 12 bases identical to TRBD2. V trimming: 6 bases; J trimming: 15 bases; junction bases outside the gene matches: 15. CDR1 is SNHLY, CDR2 FYNNEI, per germline. This CDR3 is 15 amino acids long. CDR3 nucleotides: TGTGCCAGCAGCCTCTCCGGGACTAGCGGGCATAGGCCGTACTTC. Encoded protein: CASSLSGTSGHRPYF.